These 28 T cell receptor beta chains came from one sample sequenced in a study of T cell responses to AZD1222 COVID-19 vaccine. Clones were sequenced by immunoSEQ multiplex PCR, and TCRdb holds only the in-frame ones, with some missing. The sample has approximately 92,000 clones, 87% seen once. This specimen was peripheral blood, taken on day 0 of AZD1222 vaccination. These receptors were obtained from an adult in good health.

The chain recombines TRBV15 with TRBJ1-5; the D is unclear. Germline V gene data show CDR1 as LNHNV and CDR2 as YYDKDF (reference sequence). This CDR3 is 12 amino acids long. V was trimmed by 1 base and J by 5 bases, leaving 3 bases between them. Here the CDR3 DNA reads TGTGCCACCAGCAGAGTGGATCAGCCCCAGCATTTT. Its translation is CATSRVDQPQHF.

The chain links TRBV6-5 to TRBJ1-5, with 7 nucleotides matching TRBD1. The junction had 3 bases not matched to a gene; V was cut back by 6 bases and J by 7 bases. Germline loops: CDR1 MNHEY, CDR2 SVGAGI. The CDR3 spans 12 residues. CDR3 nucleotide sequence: TGTGCCAGCAGCACCAGGGGGCAGCCCCAGCATTTT. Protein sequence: CASSTRGQPQHF.

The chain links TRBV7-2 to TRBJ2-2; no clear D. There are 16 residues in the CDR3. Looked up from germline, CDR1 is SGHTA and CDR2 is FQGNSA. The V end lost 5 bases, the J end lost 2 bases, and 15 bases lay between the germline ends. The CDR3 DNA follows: TGTGCCAGCAGCCCGTTTGAAGGCGGCAACACCGGGGAGCTGTTTTTT. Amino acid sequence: CASSPFEGGNTGELFF.

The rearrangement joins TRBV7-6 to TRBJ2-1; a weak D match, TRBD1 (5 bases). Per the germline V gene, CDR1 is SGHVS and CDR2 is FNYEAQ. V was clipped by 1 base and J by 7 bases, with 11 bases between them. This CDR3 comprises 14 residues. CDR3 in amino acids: CASSLGAGWNEQFF. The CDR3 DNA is TGTGCCAGCAGCTTAGGTGCAGGGTGGAATGAGCAGTTCTTC.

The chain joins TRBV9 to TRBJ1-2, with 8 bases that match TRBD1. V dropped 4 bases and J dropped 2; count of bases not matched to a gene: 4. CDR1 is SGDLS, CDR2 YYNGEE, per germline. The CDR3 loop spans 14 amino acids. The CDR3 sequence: CASSPRTGNYGYTF. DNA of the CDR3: TGTGCCAGCAGCCCCAGGACAGGGAACTATGGCTACACCTTC.

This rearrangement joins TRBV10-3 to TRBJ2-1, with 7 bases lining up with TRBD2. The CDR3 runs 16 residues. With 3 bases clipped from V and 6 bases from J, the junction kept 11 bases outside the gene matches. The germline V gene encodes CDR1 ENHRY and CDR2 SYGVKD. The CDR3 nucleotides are TGTGCCATCAGTGAAATTACGGCGGGAGTAGGCAATGAGCAGTTCTTC. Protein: CAISEITAGVGNEQFF.

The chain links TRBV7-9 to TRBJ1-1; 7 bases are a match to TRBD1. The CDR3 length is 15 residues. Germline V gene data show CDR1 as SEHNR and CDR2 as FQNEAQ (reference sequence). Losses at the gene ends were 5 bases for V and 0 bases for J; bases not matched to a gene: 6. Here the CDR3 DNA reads TGTGCCAGCAGCCCGGGGACAGATATGAACACTGAAGCTTTCTTT. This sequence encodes CASSPGTDMNTEAFF.

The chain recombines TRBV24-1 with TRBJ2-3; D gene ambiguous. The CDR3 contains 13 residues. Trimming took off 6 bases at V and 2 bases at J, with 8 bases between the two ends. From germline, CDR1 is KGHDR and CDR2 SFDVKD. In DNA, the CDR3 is TGTGCCACCAGTCTCGAGGACACAGATACGCAGTATTTT. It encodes CATSLEDTDTQYF.

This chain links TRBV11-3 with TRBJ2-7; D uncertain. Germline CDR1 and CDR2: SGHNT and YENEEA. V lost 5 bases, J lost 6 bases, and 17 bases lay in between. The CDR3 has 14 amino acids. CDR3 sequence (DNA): TGTGCCAGCAGCCTGACATGGGCCGACCCCGAGCAGTACTTC. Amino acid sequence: CASSLTWADPEQYF.

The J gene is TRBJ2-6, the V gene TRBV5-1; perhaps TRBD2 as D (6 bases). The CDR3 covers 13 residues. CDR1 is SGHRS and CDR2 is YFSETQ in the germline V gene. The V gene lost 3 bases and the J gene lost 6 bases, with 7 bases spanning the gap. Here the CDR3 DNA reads TGCGCCAGCAGCTCGGGGGAGGCCAACGTCCTGACTTTC. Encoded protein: CASSSGEANVLTF.

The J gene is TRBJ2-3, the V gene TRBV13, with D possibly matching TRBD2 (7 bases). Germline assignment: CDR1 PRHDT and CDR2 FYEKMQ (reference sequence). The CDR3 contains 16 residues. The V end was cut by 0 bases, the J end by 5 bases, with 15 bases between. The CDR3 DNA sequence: TGTGCCAGCAGCTTAGGATCGGGCGGGGGACAAGATACGCAGTATTTT. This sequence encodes CASSLGSGGGQDTQYF.

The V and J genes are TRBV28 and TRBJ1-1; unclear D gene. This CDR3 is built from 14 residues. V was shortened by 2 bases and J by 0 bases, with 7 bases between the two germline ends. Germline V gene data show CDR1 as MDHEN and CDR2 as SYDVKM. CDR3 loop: CASSLAGMNTEAFF. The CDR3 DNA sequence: TGTGCCAGCAGTTTAGCAGGAATGAACACTGAAGCTTTCTTT.

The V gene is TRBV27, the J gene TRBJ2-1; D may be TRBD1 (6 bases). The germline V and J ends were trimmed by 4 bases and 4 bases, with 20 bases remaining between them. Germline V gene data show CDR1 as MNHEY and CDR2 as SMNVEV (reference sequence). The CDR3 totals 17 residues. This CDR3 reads CASSWGPLRTGYNEQFF. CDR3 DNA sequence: TGTGCCAGCAGTTGGGGGCCTTTACGCACGGGGTACAATGAGCAGTTCTTC.

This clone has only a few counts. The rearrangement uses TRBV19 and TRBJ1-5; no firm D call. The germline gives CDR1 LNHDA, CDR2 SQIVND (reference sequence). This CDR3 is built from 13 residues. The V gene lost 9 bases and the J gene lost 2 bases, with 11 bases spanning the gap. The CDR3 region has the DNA TGTGCCAGCCGGCCCTGGGGCAATCAGCCCCAGCATTTT. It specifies CASRPWGNQPQHF.

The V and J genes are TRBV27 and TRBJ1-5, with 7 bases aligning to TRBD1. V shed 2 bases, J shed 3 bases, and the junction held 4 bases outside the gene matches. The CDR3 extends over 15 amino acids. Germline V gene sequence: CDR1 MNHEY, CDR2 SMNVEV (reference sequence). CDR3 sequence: CASSLTGAPNQPQHF. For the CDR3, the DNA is TGTGCCAGCAGTTTAACAGGGGCTCCCAATCAGCCCCAGCATTTT.

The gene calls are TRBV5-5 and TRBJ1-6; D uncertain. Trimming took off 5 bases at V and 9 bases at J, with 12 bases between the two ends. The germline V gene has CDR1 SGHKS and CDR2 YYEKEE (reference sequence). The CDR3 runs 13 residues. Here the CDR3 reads CASSPVPGSPLHF. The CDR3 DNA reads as TGTGCCAGCAGTCCTGTGCCAGGTTCACCCCTCCACTTT.

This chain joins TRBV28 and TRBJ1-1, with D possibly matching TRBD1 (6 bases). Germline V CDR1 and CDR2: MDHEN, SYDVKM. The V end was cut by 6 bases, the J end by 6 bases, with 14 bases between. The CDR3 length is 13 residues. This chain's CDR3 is CASSPYRDAEAFF. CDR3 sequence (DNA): TGTGCCAGCAGCCCGTACAGGGACGCTGAAGCTTTCTTT.

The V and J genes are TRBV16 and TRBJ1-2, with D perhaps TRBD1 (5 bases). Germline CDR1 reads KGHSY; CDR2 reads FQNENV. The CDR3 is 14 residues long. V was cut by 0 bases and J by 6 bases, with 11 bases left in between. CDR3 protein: CASSQSRQGDGYTF. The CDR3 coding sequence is TGTGCCAGCAGCCAATCGAGGCAGGGAGATGGCTACACCTTC.

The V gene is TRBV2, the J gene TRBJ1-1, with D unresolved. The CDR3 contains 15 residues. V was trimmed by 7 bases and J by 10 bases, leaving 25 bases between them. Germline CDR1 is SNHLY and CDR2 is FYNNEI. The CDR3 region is CASTPEDFRKGLAFF. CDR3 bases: TGTGCCAGCACCCCTGAGGATTTCCGAAAGGGTTTAGCTTTCTTT.

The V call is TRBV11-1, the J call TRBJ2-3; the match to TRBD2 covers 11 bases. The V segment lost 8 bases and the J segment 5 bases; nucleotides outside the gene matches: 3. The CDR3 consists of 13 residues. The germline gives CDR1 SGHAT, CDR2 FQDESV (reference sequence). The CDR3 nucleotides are TGTGCCAGCCGCCTAGCGGGGGGAGATACGCAGTATTTT. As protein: CASRLAGGDTQYF.

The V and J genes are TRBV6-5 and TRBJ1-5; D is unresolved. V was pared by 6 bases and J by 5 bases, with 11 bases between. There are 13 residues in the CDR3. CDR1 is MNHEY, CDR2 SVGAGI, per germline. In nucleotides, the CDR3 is TGTGCCAGCAGCCAGGTGTGGGATCAGCCCCAGCATTTT. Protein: CASSQVWDQPQHF.

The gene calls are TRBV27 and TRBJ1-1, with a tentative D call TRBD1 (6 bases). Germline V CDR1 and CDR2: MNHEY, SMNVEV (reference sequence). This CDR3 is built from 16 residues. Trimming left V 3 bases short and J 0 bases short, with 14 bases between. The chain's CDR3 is CASSFLSDSLNTEAFF. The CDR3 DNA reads TGTGCCAGCAGTTTTCTGTCGGACAGCCTGAACACTGAAGCTTTCTTT.

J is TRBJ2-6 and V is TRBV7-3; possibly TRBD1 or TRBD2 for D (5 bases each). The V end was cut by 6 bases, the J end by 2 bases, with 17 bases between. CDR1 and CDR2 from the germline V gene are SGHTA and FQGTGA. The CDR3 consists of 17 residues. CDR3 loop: CASSTGDLRAGANVLTF. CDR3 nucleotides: TGTGCCAGCAGTACCGGGGACCTACGCGCTGGGGCCAACGTCCTGACTTTC. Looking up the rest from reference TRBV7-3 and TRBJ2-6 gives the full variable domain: GAGVSQTPSNKVTEKGKYVELRCDPISGHTALYWYRQSLGQGPEFLIYFQGTGAADDSGLPNDRFFAVRPEGSVSTLKIQRTERGDSAVYLCASSTGDLRAGANVLTFGAGSRLTVL.

The CDR3 reads CASSYPGTGKPQHF. CDR3 nucleotides: TGTGCCAGCAGTTACCCCGGGACGGGGAAGCCCCAGCATTTT. This rearrangement joins TRBV6-2 or TRBV6-3 to TRBJ1-5, with a weak D call TRBD1 (5 bases). This CDR3 spans 14 amino acids. V shed 2 bases and J shed 8 bases, with 13 bases lying between them. The germline V gene has CDR1 MNHEY and CDR2 SVGEGT.

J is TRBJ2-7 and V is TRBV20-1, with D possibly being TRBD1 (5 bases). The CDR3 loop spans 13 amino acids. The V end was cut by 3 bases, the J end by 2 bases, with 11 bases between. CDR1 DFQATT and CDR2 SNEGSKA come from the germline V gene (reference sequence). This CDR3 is CSASIQGPYEQYF. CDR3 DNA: TGCAGTGCTAGTATCCAGGGCCCCTACGAGCAGTACTTC.

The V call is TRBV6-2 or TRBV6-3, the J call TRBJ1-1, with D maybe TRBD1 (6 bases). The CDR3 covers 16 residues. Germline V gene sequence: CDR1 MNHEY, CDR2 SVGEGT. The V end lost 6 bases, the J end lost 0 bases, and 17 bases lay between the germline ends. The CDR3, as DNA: TGTGCCAGCAGCCCGCACCCGGGGGGGCTGAACACTGAAGCTTTCTTT. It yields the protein CASSPHPGGLNTEAFF.

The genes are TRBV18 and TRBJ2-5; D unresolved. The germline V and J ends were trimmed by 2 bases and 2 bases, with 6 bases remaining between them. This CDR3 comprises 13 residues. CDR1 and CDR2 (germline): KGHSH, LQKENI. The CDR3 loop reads CASSPKQQETQYF. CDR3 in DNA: TGTGCCAGCTCACCAAAGCAGCAAGAGACCCAGTACTTC.

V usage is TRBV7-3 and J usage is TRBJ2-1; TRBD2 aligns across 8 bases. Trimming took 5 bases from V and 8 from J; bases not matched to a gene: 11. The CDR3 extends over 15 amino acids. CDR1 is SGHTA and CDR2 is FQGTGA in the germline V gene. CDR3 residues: CASSADGLAGDEQFF. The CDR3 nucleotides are TGTGCCAGCAGCGCGGACGGCCTAGCGGGCGATGAGCAGTTCTTC.